This T cell receptor (beta chain) was identified during a study of T cells in Graves' hyperthyroidism and ophthalmopathy (dated by TCRdb to between 2018 and 2021). With respect to the entire study: Peripheral blood was collected at initial diagnosis, before any treatment. Once sampling was done, hyperthyroidism patients were given methimazole at a starting dose of 30 mg daily, whereas ophthalmopathy patients were given high-dose intravenous methylprednisolone. The study also compared thyroid tissue and blood T-cell repertoires from roughly six Graves' hyperthyroidism patients. Prospective prediction of ophthalmopathy was tested in an independent validation cohort consisting of fewer than 20 hyperthyroidism patients and 15 or so patients who later progressed to ophthalmopathy. The 85 to 100 discovery patients were divided at random into training and test sets in a 7:3 ratio. A discovery cohort of roughly 100 patients, roughly 45 with Graves' ophthalmopathy and more than 55 with stable Graves' hyperthyroidism, was used to find distinguishing TCR V-J signatures. TCR Vbeta CDR3 sequencing of fewer than 150 peripheral blood samples (over 40 ophthalmopathy, 75 to 80 hyperthyroidism and approximately 17 progressor patients) is reported in the paper. Overall results and qualifications from the work: A model built on a 13 V-J signature distinguished ophthalmopathy from stable hyperthyroidism, reaching roughly 88% sensitivity and about 81% specificity in cross-validation and 80%/75% in testing. Most expanded thyroid clonotypes (frequency above 0.001) were also found in blood, which suggests that blood repertoires may mirror thyroid immune responses. No statistical method was used to set the sample size in advance, and investigators knew the group allocation. In validation, progression to ophthalmopathy was predicted by the model with around 70% sensitivity and around 75% specificity, a median of around 5.9 months before onset.

This clonotype was observed a few times. The clone's antigen remains unknown. It has no much larger one-base neighbor in the sample; base qualities were not kept. TCR beta CDR3 regions were amplified from RNA transcripts. A first-round RT-PCR of the TCR CDR3 used the HTBI primer set with the Qiagen OneStep RT-PCR kit. A second multiplex PCR round built the libraries, followed by size selection and purification. Paired-end sequencing of the libraries was performed with 100 bp reads on an Illumina HiSeq2000. As for the original processing: Raw data were processed with SOAPnuke, discarding reads with adapters, uncalled bases, mean Phred below 15, or no exact constant-primer or identifier match. High-quality paired reads were merged using COPE v1.2.5, and each unique nucleotide sequence was defined as a clonotype. MiTCR v1.1 was used to align clonotypes to the IMGT TRBV, TRBD and TRBJ reference segments. The analysis included only V-J combinations with a frequency above 0.0001, which together covered approximately 99% of the repertoires. A TCS score was defined as the ratio of F50 (clonal expansion) to E x V (chaos), with BLOSUM62-based TCRdist applied between CDR3 peptides within each V-J. Welch's t-statistics and random forest reduced some 510 V-J features to 13, which were used in a naive Bayes classifier (R e1071). TCRdb reprocessed the public reads (quality trimming at Q25 with fastp, clone calling with MiXCR) and kept in-frame beta chains. When rows share a CDR3 protein, they turn into one entry using the most common DNA and genes. In this record, the V and J calls reflect TCRdb's handling and not the investigators' own analysis. This sample comprises over 250,000 distinct CDR3 sequences, roughly an eighth of them detected only once. Clones ranked in the top ten supply 34% of the sample.

Ophthalmopathy patients had moderately to severely active disease, Clinical Activity Score of at least 3, NOSPECS grade of at least 4, and duration under 3 months. Patients with uncontrolled infections, other autoimmune diseases, pregnancy or lactation were excluded. Diagnoses were based on clinical symptoms, serum thyroxine and TRAb, thyroid ultrasound and orbital computed tomography. PBMCs were separated from approximately 10 ml of fresh peripheral blood using Ficoll-Paque density gradient centrifugation. Trizol reagent was used to extract total RNA, and RNA quality was then checked on an Agilent 2100 Bioanalyzer. Sequencing was carried out using blood. The origin of this receptor is a woman aged 40-49 years with Graves' ophthalmopathy.

The CDR3 corresponds to CASSSLQASGTAETQYF. In nucleotide form, the sequence is TGCGCCAGCAGCTCTTTACAGGCTAGCGGGACGGCCGAGACCCAGTACTTC. In this chain, TRBV4-1 is recombined with TRBJ2-5; TRBD2 aligns with 9 central bases. CDR1 and CDR2, looked up from the germline V gene, are MGHRA and YSYEKL. Counted from cysteine to phenylalanine, this CDR3 has 17 amino acids. The kept DNA is CDR3 alone, 51 bases in frame from the first base. V is pruned by 5 bases and J by 5 bases, leaving 15 bases of the junction without a gene match.